This T cell receptor (beta chain) is drawn from a study of cytomegalovirus exposure and HLA in healthy donors. Vbeta (60) and Jbeta (13) primers were used in the PCR. TCRdb's table, derived via immunoSEQ multiplex PCR, lists solely in-frame clones and lacks some. The data show 210,000 or so clones, 85% to 90% seen once. V was clipped by 5 bases and J by 1 base, with 24 bases between them. Looked up from germline, CDR1 is MRHNA and CDR2 is SNTAGT. The CDR3 is made up of 19 amino acids. Study findings and constraints: Per a later analysis, 18,000 or so TCR beta sequences showed association with HLA alleles at 0.05 false discovery rate. Under in vitro conditions, three CMV-associated chains were confirmed as specific for CMV antigens.

About this clone: The antigen remains unidentified.

The chain couples TRBV6-4 to TRBJ2-4; possible D gene TRBD2, 6 bases. This receptor was obtained from a human donor in good health. What was sequenced was PBMCs. DNA of the CDR3: TGTGCCAGCAGTCCAATACCGGGAGAAGCCTACGCTGCCAAAAACATTCAGTACTTC. This gives the protein CASSPIPGEAYAAKNIQYF.